The following is a T cell receptor beta chain sequence with its context. Its matching antigen is unknown. This sample is drawn from a study of radiotherapy plus CTLA-4 blockade in lung cancer. About the research overall: Objective responses were observed in 15% to 20% of patients, and disease control was achieved by over 30%.

The data were produced by immunoSEQ multiplex PCR, yet TCRdb's version contains in-frame clones alone and is incomplete. The repertoire holds 40,000 to 50,000 clones, with approximately 85% as singletons. The CDR3 totals 16 residues. Trimming removed 0 bases at V and 2 bases at J, with 15 bases between. Germline CDR1 reads SGHRS; CDR2 reads YFSETQ. Overall study results and limits: Early blood T cell clone dynamics reportedly forecast response best, with interferon-beta.

The clonotype comes from a human donor with non-small cell lung cancer who had stable disease on radiotherapy plus ipilimumab. The sequenced sample was peripheral blood, obtained from a patient treated with radiotherapy plus ipilimumab. The chain uses TRBV5-1 and TRBJ2-7; a possible D gene is TRBD1 (5 bases). CDR3 amino acids: CASSLAWGHQTYEQYF. The CDR3 bases are TGCGCCAGCAGCTTGGCCTGGGGCCACCAAACCTACGAGCAGTACTTC.